A single sample gave rise to the 32 T cell receptor beta chains below, sequenced in a study of beta chain features in type 1 diabetes. TCRB transcripts that were expressed got sequenced, as all of the isolated RNA had been reverse transcribed. Profiling relied on immunoSEQ multiplex PCR, and the TCRdb table lists in-frame clones only, not all of them. The repertoire holds 350,000 to 400,000 clones, with about 14% as singletons. Material for sequencing was naive CD4+ T cells from blood. Every receptor here comes from a woman aged 18 to 35 in good health.

In the case of this clone: Other DNA sequences in this specimen translate into the identical CDR3. The genes are TRBV6-5 and TRBJ1-5; a possible D gene is TRBD1 (6 bases). The germline V gene encodes CDR1 MNHEY and CDR2 SVGAGI. V was cut by 6 bases and J by 4 bases, with 10 bases left in between. This CDR3 is 13 amino acids long. CDR3 in DNA: TGTGCCAGCAGCCAAGACAGGAATCAGCCCCAGCATTTT. This codes for CASSQDRNQPQHF.

This clone was seen more than once but under ten times. The chain carries TRBV25-1 and TRBJ2-3; a weak D match, TRBD2 (6 bases). The V end was cut by 3 bases, the J end by 2 bases, with 9 bases between. The CDR3 has 14 amino acids. CDR1 is MGHDK and CDR2 is SYGVNS in the germline V gene. The CDR3, as DNA: TGTGCCAGCAGTGACGGGACTTTCACAGATACGCAGTATTTT. Protein: CASSDGTFTDTQYF.

A few counts support this clone. The chain is built from TRBV7-6 and TRBJ1-5; D remains unclear. The ends were cut back, 0 bases at V and 2 bases at J, with 5 bases in the middle. CDR3 length: 14 residues. Germline V CDR1 and CDR2: SGHVS, FNYEAQ. The CDR3 nucleotides read TGTGCCAGCAGCTTAGCCCGGGGCAATCAGCCCCAGCATTTT. Amino acids: CASSLARGNQPQHF.

This clone turned up a few times. This CDR3 is also generated by other DNA sequences in the sample. This sequence joins TRBV6-5 and TRBJ2-5; D remains ambiguous. The CDR3 sequence is 12 residues long. Germline V lookup: CDR1 MNHEY, CDR2 SVGAGI. V lost 0 bases and J lost 5, with 4 bases in between. The CDR3 bases are TGTGCCAGCAGTTACTCCGGGGAGACCCAGTACTTC. Translated, it gives CASSYSGETQYF.

This clone was seen a few times. The rearrangement joins TRBV11-2 to TRBJ2-3; 9 bases are a match to TRBD2. In germline, CDR1 is SGHAT, CDR2 FQNNGV. Trimming took 3 bases from V and 6 from J; bases not matched to a gene: 10. This CDR3 has 16 residues. CDR3 in DNA: TGTGCCAGCAGCTTTCGCCCAGCGGGAGGCAGGGATACGCAGTATTTT. Its translation: CASSFRPAGGRDTQYF.

This clone occurred a few times. Additional DNA sequences in this sample encode the identical CDR3. The chain couples TRBV20-1 to TRBJ2-5, with D perhaps matching TRBD1 (6 bases). Trimming pared 7 bases from V and 5 bases from J, leaving 11 bases between. The CDR3 sequence is 11 residues long. Germline V gene data show CDR1 as DFQATT and CDR2 as SNEGSKA (reference sequence). CDR3 sequence: CSVSDRETQYF. CDR3 nucleotides: TGCAGTGTTTCAGACAGGGAGACCCAGTACTTC.

Only a few counts were recorded for this clone. The rearrangement uses TRBV6-1 and TRBJ1-5; no clear D gene. V was clipped by 6 bases and J by 5 bases, with 11 bases between them. Germline V lookup: CDR1 MNHNS, CDR2 SASEGT. The CDR3 totals 13 residues. The CDR3 DNA reads TGTGCCAGCAGCGAGGGAGTCTATCAGCCCCAGCATTTT. As protein: CASSEGVYQPQHF.

CDR3 region: CASSLGSAGASYEQYF. The DNA for the CDR3 is TGCGCCAGCAGTCTAGGGTCGGCAGGGGCCTCCTACGAGCAGTACTTC. The chain links TRBV5-1 to TRBJ2-7; the D gene is possibly TRBD1 (6 bases). Trimming took off 5 bases at V and 0 bases at J, with 18 bases between the two ends. CDR1 is SGHRS, CDR2 YFSETQ, per germline. The CDR3 contains 16 residues.

This clone was counted between two and nine times. At the DNA level, this CDR3 is encoded by other sequences in the same sample as well. The chain uses TRBV6-1 and TRBJ1-2; D is uncertain. The CDR3 extends over 11 amino acids. Germline CDR1 is MNHNS and CDR2 is SASEGT. V shed 3 bases and J shed 4 bases, with 3 bases lying between them. CDR3 DNA: TGTGCCAGCAGTGACCGCTATGGCTACACCTTC. Protein: CASSDRYGYTF.

The chain employs TRBV6-8 and TRBJ2-7, with 15 positions matching TRBD2. CDR1 MNHGY and CDR2 SAAAGT come from the germline V gene. The CDR3 has 17 amino acids. Unmatched junction bases numbered 7, after V lost 5 bases and J lost 2 bases. Here the CDR3 reads CASSIGLAGGLPYEQYF. In DNA form, the CDR3 reads TGTGCCAGCAGTATAGGACTAGCGGGAGGGCTCCCCTACGAGCAGTACTTC.

The chain has TRBV7-9 and TRBJ2-3, with TRBD2 matching 7 bases. This CDR3 spans 16 amino acids. Germline V lookup: CDR1 SEHNR, CDR2 FQNEAQ (reference sequence). Trimming cost V 4 bases and J 1 base; bases outside gene matches: 8. The CDR3 sequence: CASSYLGTSGTDTQYF. The CDR3 region has the DNA TGTGCCAGCAGCTACCTTGGAACTAGCGGCACAGATACGCAGTATTTT.

The CDR3 protein is CASSRTSGRTYEQYF. The CDR3 bases are TGTGCCAGCAGTCGGACTAGCGGGAGGACTTACGAGCAGTACTTC. The chain employs TRBV28 and TRBJ2-7, with 14 bases lining up with TRBD2. Germline assignment: CDR1 MDHEN and CDR2 SYDVKM. The V gene end was trimmed by 5 bases and the J gene end by 4 bases; junction bases not matched to a gene: 4. This CDR3 contains 15 residues. Full variable domain (missing parts from reference TRBV28 and TRBJ2-7): DVKVTQSSRYLVKRTGEKVFLECVQDMDHENMFWYRQDPGLGLRLIYFSYDVKMKEKGDIPEGYSVSREKKERFSLILESASTNQTSMYLCASSRTSGRTYEQYFGPGTRLTVT.

On this clone: In the same sample, other DNA sequences code for this CDR3. This chain links TRBV20-1 with TRBJ2-3; D is perhaps TRBD2 (5 bases). V gave up 3 bases and J gave up 4 bases, with 5 bases separating them. CDR1 and CDR2 (germline): DFQATT, SNEGSKA (reference sequence). This CDR3 comprises 11 residues. CDR3 nucleotide sequence: TGCAGTGCTAGCGGGGCAGATACGCAGTATTTT. This sequence encodes CSASGADTQYF.

V gene TRBV11-3 combines with J gene TRBJ2-1; 8 positions match TRBD2. V was clipped by 3 bases and J by 10 bases; unmatched bases: 14. Germline-derived CDR1 and CDR2 are SGHNT and YENEEA. CDR3 length: 16 residues. This CDR3 is CASSFGVAGPQGEQFF. CDR3 nucleotides: TGTGCCAGCAGCTTCGGGGTAGCGGGACCCCAGGGCGAGCAGTTCTTC.

This clone was picked up a small number of times. The rearrangement uses TRBV15 and TRBJ2-7, with 7 bases lining up with TRBD1. CDR1 LNHNV and CDR2 YYDKDF come from the germline V gene (reference sequence). V dropped 5 bases and J dropped 1; count of bases not matched to a gene: 5. CDR3 length equals 14 residues. The DNA of the CDR3 is TGTGCCACCAGCCGACAGGGTCAATCCTACGAGCAGTACTTC. The encoded protein is CATSRQGQSYEQYF.

The chain combines TRBV6-5 with TRBJ2-1, with D possibly TRBD1 on 6 matching bases. Deletions cut 5 bases from V and 7 bases from J, with 18 bases between. The CDR3 is 15 residues long. CDR1 is MNHEY and CDR2 is SVGAGI in the germline V gene. This CDR3 reads CASSVTGYDGNEQFF. DNA for the CDR3: TGTGCCAGCAGTGTCACAGGGTATGATGGGAATGAGCAGTTCTTC.

This chain links TRBV30 with TRBJ2-2; no firm D call. V shed 3 bases and J shed 3 bases, with 5 bases lying between them. The CDR3 is made up of 12 amino acids. In germline, CDR1 is GTSNPN, CDR2 SVGIG (reference sequence). The CDR3 region is CAWRRDTGELFF. The CDR3 bases are TGTGCCTGGAGAAGAGACACCGGGGAGCTGTTTTTT.

The V and J genes are TRBV19 and TRBJ1-5, with D unclear. The germline gives CDR1 LNHDA, CDR2 SQIVND (reference sequence). This CDR3 region has 15 residues. V was trimmed by 5 bases and J by 0 bases, leaving 11 bases between them. CDR3 sequence reads: CASSVLQRSNQPQHF. The CDR3 DNA sequence: TGTGCCAGTAGTGTTCTCCAGCGTAGCAATCAGCCCCAGCATTTT.

This chain links TRBV28 with TRBJ2-6; 8 bases agree with TRBD2. The CDR3 runs 17 residues. Germline V gene lookup returns CDR1 MDHEN and CDR2 SYDVKM. V lost 8 bases and J lost 1; bases outside the gene matches: 10. The CDR3 here is CASQRGGSQSGANVLTF. In DNA, the CDR3 is TGTGCCAGCCAACGGGGGGGTAGTCAGTCTGGGGCCAACGTCCTGACTTTC.

This clone was found a few times. The V gene is TRBV29-1, the J gene TRBJ2-5; 7 bases line up with TRBD1. Germline CDR1 reads SQVTM; CDR2 reads ANQGSEA. The CDR3 length is 15 residues. With 0 bases clipped from V and 1 base from J, the junction kept 5 bases outside the gene matches. The CDR3 DNA is TGCAGCGTTGAAGACCCAGGGACAGCCCAAGAGACCCAGTACTTC. Its protein product is CSVEDPGTAQETQYF.

A few counts support this clone. The chain carries TRBV27 and TRBJ1-1; possibly TRBD1 for D (6 bases). The CDR3 runs to 14 residues. Germline V gene data show CDR1 as MNHEY and CDR2 as SMNVEV (reference sequence). V was trimmed by 10 bases and J by 0 bases, leaving 15 bases between them. CDR3 bases: TGTGCCACTCTGAGGACAGTTATGAACACTGAAGCTTTCTTT. Protein: CATLRTVMNTEAFF.

The J gene is TRBJ1-5, the V gene TRBV15, with 7 bases that match TRBD1. The germline CDR1 and CDR2 sequences are LNHNV and YYDKDF (reference sequence). This CDR3 is built from 15 residues. With V trimmed by 0 bases and J by 4 bases, 3 bases remained unmatched. CDR3 loop: CATSREWDRNQPQHF. CDR3 DNA sequence: TGTGCCACCAGCAGAGAATGGGACAGAAATCAGCCCCAGCATTTT.

J is TRBJ2-1 and V is TRBV5-4, with TRBD2 matching 10 bases. The CDR3 has 17 residues. Per germline, CDR1 SGHNT and CDR2 YYREEE (reference sequence). The V and J ends lost 0 bases and 8 bases, in that order; junction bases with no gene match: 11. Here the CDR3 reads CASSLGRAGGPGDEQFF. Here the CDR3 DNA reads TGTGCCAGCAGCTTGGGACGAGCGGGAGGGCCGGGGGATGAGCAGTTCTTC.

This clone was counted between two and nine times. The chain combines TRBV5-1 with TRBJ1-1; D ambiguous. The CDR3 spans 13 residues. With 0 bases removed from V and 4 bases from J, the gap between germline ends came to 7 bases. CDR1 is SGHRS and CDR2 is YFSETQ in the germline V gene. This CDR3 is CASSLAEGTEAFF. CDR3 coding DNA: TGCGCCAGCAGCTTGGCCGAGGGCACTGAAGCTTTCTTT.

The chain uses TRBV19 and TRBJ1-2, with unresolved D. The germline CDR1 and CDR2 sequences are LNHDA and SQIVND (reference sequence). The length of the CDR3 is 14 residues. CDR3 bases: TGTGCAACCAAGTACAGTGAAGCTAACTATGGCTACACCTTC. Translation: CATKYSEANYGYTF.

This clone appeared a few times. The chain is built from TRBV4-2 and TRBJ2-7, with 8 bases that match TRBD2. Germline V gene data show CDR1 as LGHNA and CDR2 as YNFKEQ. CDR3 length equals 16 residues. J was trimmed by 0 bases and V by 4 bases; bases with no gene match: 8. In nucleotides, the CDR3 is TGTGCCAGCAGCCCGGTAGCGGGAACCGACTCCTACGAGCAGTACTTC. Its translation is CASSPVAGTDSYEQYF.

This chain uses TRBV5-6 with TRBJ1-2; 7 bases agree with TRBD1. V lost 4 bases to trimming and J lost 2 bases; unmatched junction nucleotides: 2. The CDR3 consists of 13 residues. The V gene's germline CDR1 is SGHDT and CDR2 YYEEEE. The CDR3 nucleotides read TGTGCCAGCAGCAGGGGACAGAACTATGGCTACACCTTC. As protein: CASSRGQNYGYTF.

The chain links TRBV18 to TRBJ2-7; maybe TRBD2 (5 bases). Trimming removed 4 bases from V and 4 bases from J, with 8 bases in between. This CDR3 comprises 12 residues. Germline V gene lookup returns CDR1 KGHSH and CDR2 LQKENI. The CDR3 DNA reads TGTGCCAGCTCACAAGAGGGTTACGAGCAGTACTTC. Its protein product is CASSQEGYEQYF.

This chain uses TRBV2 with TRBJ2-1; 10 positions agree with TRBD2. In germline, CDR1 is SNHLY, CDR2 FYNNEI. V lost 6 bases, J lost 7 bases, and 6 bases stayed unmatched. The CDR3 is made up of 14 amino acids. The CDR3 coding sequence is TGTGCCAGCAGGTTACTAGCGGGGACTAATGAGCAGTTCTTC. Protein sequence: CASRLLAGTNEQFF.

This chain uses TRBV7-9 with TRBJ2-7; 12 bases agree with TRBD2. The CDR3 extends over 16 amino acids. The V gene's germline CDR1 is SEHNR and CDR2 FQNEAQ (reference sequence). The V and J ends lost 4 bases and 6 bases, in that order; junction bases with no gene match: 10. The CDR3 sequence is CASSSLAGGPYLEQYF. DNA for the CDR3: TGTGCCAGCAGCTCTCTAGCGGGAGGGCCGTATCTCGAGCAGTACTTC.

V is TRBV29-1 and J is TRBJ2-4; D is possibly TRBD2 (6 bases). The CDR3 contains 14 residues. In germline, CDR1 is SQVTM, CDR2 ANQGSEA. Between the trimmed V and J ends, which lost 4 bases and 1 base, there was a span of 11 bases. The CDR3 protein is CSVAGVVAKNIQYF. In DNA, the CDR3 is TGCAGCGTTGCGGGGGTGGTGGCCAAAAACATTCAGTACTTC.

This clone turned up a few times. This CDR3 is also generated by other DNA sequences in the sample. The rearrangement joins TRBV7-9 to TRBJ2-2; 9 positions match TRBD1. In germline, CDR1 is SEHNR, CDR2 FQNEAQ (reference sequence). Trimming at V came to 5 bases and at J to 5 bases, leaving 3 bases not matched to a gene. The CDR3 is 14 amino acids. CDR3 DNA: TGTGCCAGCAGCCGGGACAGGGCTACCGGGGAGCTGTTTTTT. Its protein is CASSRDRATGELFF.